This T cell receptor beta chain was profiled in a study of T cell changes during pregnancy in multiple sclerosis. This CDR3 has 14 amino acids. Deletions cut 7 bases from V and 4 bases from J, with 17 bases between. Germline CDR1 reads SGHDN; CDR2 reads FVKESK. TCRdb's copy holds only in-frame clones and misses some; the assay was immunoSEQ multiplex PCR. This table has more than 50,000 clones, around nine tenths appearing once. This rearrangement joins TRBV14 to TRBJ2-7, with D possibly TRBD2 on 6 matching bases. The sequenced sample was peripheral blood, obtained before pregnancy. This receptor was obtained from a female donor with multiple sclerosis, enrolled in a pregnancy study. CDR3 bases: TGTGCCAGCACCCCAGGGACTGGTCCGTACGAGCAGTACTTC. It translates to CASTPGTGPYEQYF. The full variable domain, rest sourced from reference TRBV14 and TRBJ2-7, is EAGVTQFPSHSVIEKGQTVTLRCDPISGHDNLYWYRRVMGKEIKFLLHFVKESKQDESGMPNNRFLAERTGGTYSTLKVQPAELEDSGVYFCASTPGTGPYEQYFGPGTRLTVT.